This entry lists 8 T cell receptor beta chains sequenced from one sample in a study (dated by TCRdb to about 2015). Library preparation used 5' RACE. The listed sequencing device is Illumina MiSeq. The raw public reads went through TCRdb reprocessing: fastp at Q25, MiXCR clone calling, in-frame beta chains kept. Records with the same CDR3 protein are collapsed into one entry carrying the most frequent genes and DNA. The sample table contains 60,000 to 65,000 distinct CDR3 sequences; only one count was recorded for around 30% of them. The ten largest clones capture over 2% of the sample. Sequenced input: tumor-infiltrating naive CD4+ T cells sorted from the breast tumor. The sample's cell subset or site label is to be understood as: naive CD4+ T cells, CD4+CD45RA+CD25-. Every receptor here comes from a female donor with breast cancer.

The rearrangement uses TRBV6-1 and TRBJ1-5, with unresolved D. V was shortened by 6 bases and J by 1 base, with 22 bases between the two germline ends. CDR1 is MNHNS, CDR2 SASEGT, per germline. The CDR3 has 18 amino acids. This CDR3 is CASSGLQFAVFSNQPQHF. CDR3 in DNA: TGTGCCAGCAGCGGACTTCAGTTCGCGGTATTCAGCAATCAGCCCCAGCATTTT.

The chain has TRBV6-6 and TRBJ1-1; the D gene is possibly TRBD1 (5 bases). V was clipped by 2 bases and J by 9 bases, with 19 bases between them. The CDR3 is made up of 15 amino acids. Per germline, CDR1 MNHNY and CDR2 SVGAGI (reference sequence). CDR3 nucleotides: TGTGCCAGCAGTTACATTGATCGTCACAGGACCAAAGCTTTCTTT. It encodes CASSYIDRHRTKAFF.

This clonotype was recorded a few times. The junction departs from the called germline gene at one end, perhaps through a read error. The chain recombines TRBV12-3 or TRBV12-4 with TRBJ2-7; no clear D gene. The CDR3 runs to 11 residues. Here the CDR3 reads CAGSLMGEQYF. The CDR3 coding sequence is TGTGCCGGCAGTCTTATGGGGGAGCAGTACTTC.

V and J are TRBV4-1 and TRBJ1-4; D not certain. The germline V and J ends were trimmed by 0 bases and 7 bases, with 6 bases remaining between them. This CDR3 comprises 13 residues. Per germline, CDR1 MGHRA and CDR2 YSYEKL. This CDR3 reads CASSQDRGEKLFF. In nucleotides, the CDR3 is TGCGCCAGCAGCCAAGATCGGGGTGAAAAACTGTTTTTT.

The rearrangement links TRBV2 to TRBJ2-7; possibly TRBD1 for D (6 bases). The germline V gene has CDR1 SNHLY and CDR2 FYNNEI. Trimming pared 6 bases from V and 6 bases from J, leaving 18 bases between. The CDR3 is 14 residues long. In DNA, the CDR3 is TGTGCCAGCAGCCCTAAGACAGGAAGGGTCGAGCAGTACTTC. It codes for CASSPKTGRVEQYF.

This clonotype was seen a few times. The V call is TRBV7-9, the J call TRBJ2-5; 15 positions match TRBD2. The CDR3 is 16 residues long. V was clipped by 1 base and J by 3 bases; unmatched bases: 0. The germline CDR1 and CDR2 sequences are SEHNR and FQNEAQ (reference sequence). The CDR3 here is CASSLGTSGREETQYF. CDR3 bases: TGTGCCAGCAGCTTAGGGACTAGCGGGAGGGAAGAGACCCAGTACTTC.

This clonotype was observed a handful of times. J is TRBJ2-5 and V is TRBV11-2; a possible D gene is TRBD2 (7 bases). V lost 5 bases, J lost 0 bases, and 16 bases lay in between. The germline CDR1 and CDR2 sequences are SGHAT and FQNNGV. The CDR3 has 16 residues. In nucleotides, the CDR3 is TGTGCCAGCAGCGGGGGGAGGGGGATGTACCAAGAGACCCAGTACTTC. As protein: CASSGGRGMYQETQYF.

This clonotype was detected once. The CDR3 DNA sequence: TGCAGCGACTTTAGGGGAGCTACCTACGAGCAGTACTTC. Amino acid sequence: CSDFRGATYEQYF. The J gene is TRBJ2-7, the V gene TRBV29-1; either TRBD1 or TRBD2 may fit D (5 bases each). V lost 7 bases and J lost 2, with 15 bases in between. The CDR3 runs 13 residues. Germline V gives CDR1 SQVTM, CDR2 ANQGSEA.